Below, 28 T cell receptor beta chains from the same sample are listed, as sequenced in a study of CD8+ T cells in alopecia areata. Extracted RNA was reverse transcribed, and the resulting cDNA served as sequencing template. Sequenced by immunoSEQ multiplex PCR; TCRdb stores in-frame clones only, minus some. The sample lists about 92,000 clones, 44% seen once, with around 18% in the top ten. Treatment indicated: oral pan-JAK inhibitor, 5-10 mg twice daily. Source: CD8+ T cells sorted from blood, taken at week 24, from a patient treated with tofacitinib. The receptors derive from a human donor with alopecia areata.

The rearrangement uses TRBV4-3 and TRBJ2-3; TRBD1 aligns across 9 bases. Losses at the gene ends were 3 bases for V and 4 bases for J; bases not matched to a gene: 5. Looked up from germline, CDR1 is LGHNA and CDR2 is YSLEER. The CDR3 has 15 amino acids. CDR3 sequence reads: CASSHGTGSADTQYF. The CDR3 DNA follows: TGCGCCAGCAGCCACGGGACAGGGAGCGCAGATACGCAGTATTTT.

The V gene is TRBV6-1, the J gene TRBJ1-1; 8 bases align to TRBD1. This CDR3 comprises 15 residues. Germline CDR1 and CDR2: MNHNS and SASEGT. V lost 1 base to trimming and J lost 2 bases; unmatched junction nucleotides: 3. The CDR3 loop reads CASSEVTGVNTEAFF. DNA for the CDR3: TGTGCCAGCAGTGAAGTGACAGGGGTTAACACTGAAGCTTTCTTT.

This clone was found a few times. The J gene is TRBJ2-2, the V gene TRBV7-9, with TRBD2 identical over 8 bases. The CDR3 is made up of 16 amino acids. The junction had 4 bases not matched to a gene; V was cut back by 1 base and J by 3 bases. CDR1 and CDR2 from the germline V gene are SEHNR and FQNEAQ (reference sequence). CDR3 bases: TGTGCCAGCAGCTTAGGCGGGAGGAGAGACACCGGGGAGCTGTTTTTT. It yields the protein CASSLGGRRDTGELFF.

The chain recombines TRBV19 with TRBJ2-1, with D possibly being TRBD1 (6 bases). The CDR3 is made up of 15 amino acids. Trimming pared 6 bases from V and 2 bases from J, leaving 14 bases between. CDR1 is LNHDA and CDR2 is SQIVND in the germline V gene (reference sequence). The CDR3 is CASSLTGSTYNEQFF. DNA of the CDR3: TGTGCCAGTAGCCTTACAGGGTCCACCTACAATGAGCAGTTCTTC. The complete variable domain, with remaining parts taken from reference TRBV19 and TRBJ2-1, reads DGGITQSPKYLFRKEGQNVTLSCEQNLNHDAMYWYRQDPGQGLRLIYYSQIVNDFQKGDIAEGYSVSREKKESFPLTVTSAQKNPTAFYLCASSLTGSTYNEQFFGPGTRLTVL.

This clone appeared once. The rearrangement joins TRBV9 to TRBJ2-7; 11 bases are shared with TRBD1. The CDR3 runs to 15 residues. After removal of 4 bases from V and 4 bases from J, the junction contained 7 bases not matched to a gene. Germline CDR1 reads SGDLS; CDR2 reads YYNGEE. The CDR3, as DNA: TGTGCCAGCAGCCCACCCGGGACAGGGGGATACGAGCAGTACTTC. Its translation: CASSPPGTGGYEQYF.

This clone was counted between two and nine times. The V gene is TRBV11-2, the J gene TRBJ2-4, with D hard to call. This CDR3 has 15 residues. With 4 bases removed from V and 9 bases from J, the gap between germline ends came to 19 bases. In germline, CDR1 is SGHAT, CDR2 FQNNGV. Written as DNA, the CDR3 is TGTGCCAGCAGCTCGCAATCCGGACGGTTTTCCATTCAGTACTTC. Its translation: CASSSQSGRFSIQYF.

The CDR3 is CASSATVYSNQPQHF. In DNA form, the CDR3 reads TGTGCCAGCAGTGCGACAGTGTATAGCAATCAGCCCCAGCATTTT. This chain joins TRBV6-1 and TRBJ1-5, with D perhaps TRBD1 (5 bases). CDR3 length equals 15 residues. CDR1 and CDR2 (germline): MNHNS, SASEGT. The V end lost 4 bases, the J end lost 0 bases, and 10 bases lay between the germline ends.

This clone occurred once. The rearrangement links TRBV5-1 to TRBJ2-1; 8 nucleotides agree with TRBD2. V shed 1 base and J 5 bases; nucleotides not matched to a gene: 8. Germline values: CDR1 SGHRS, CDR2 YFSETQ. The CDR3 has 16 amino acids. CDR3 bases: TGCGCCAGCAGCTTGCTCCCGACTAGCGAAAACAATGAGCAGTTCTTC. As protein: CASSLLPTSENNEQFF.

In the case of this clone: At one boundary the junction diverges from the germline segment, which might be a read error. The rearrangement joins TRBV7-9 to TRBJ2-5; perhaps TRBD2 as D (6 bases). The germline V gene encodes CDR1 SEHNR and CDR2 FQNEAQ (reference sequence). This CDR3 comprises 13 residues. The CDR3 here is CASSLASQETQYF. The CDR3 DNA reads as TGTGCCAGCAGCCTAGCGAGCCAAGAGACCCAGTACTTC.

The V and J genes are TRBV5-1 and TRBJ2-5; 13 bases line up with TRBD2. Germline-derived CDR1 and CDR2 are SGHRS and YFSETQ. The V and J ends lost 4 bases and 2 bases, in that order; junction bases with no gene match: 5. There are 16 residues in the CDR3. CDR3 sequence (DNA): TGCGCCAGCAGCCAACTAGCGGGAGGGCCTCAAGAGACCCAGTACTTC. This gives the protein CASSQLAGGPQETQYF.

A word on this clone: An end of the junction differs from the germline gene, which may be a read error. This chain connects TRBV7-7 to TRBJ2-1, with 9 bases fitting TRBD2. This CDR3 is 16 amino acids long. The germline V gene has CDR1 SSHAT and CDR2 FNYEAQ (reference sequence). CDR3 in DNA: TGTGCTAGCAGCCGCCTTGGTAGCGGGAGTAACAATGAGCAGTTCTTC. Its translation is CASSRLGSGSNNEQFF.

This chain joins TRBV29-1 and TRBJ2-5; 7 nucleotides line up with TRBD1. The J call may not be correct, given that the DNA end is closer to TRBJ2-7. The CDR3 extends over 14 amino acids. From germline, CDR1 is SQVTM and CDR2 ANQGSEA. The CDR3 is CSVEDRGQSYEQYF. For the CDR3, the DNA is TGCAGCGTTGAAGATAGGGGACAGTCCTACGAGCAGTACTTC.

This clone came up a few times. The chain combines TRBV27 with TRBJ1-2, with D maybe TRBD1 (5 bases). Deletions cut 5 bases from V and 0 bases from J, with 22 bases between. The CDR3 is 18 amino acids. Germline loops: CDR1 MNHEY, CDR2 SMNVEV (reference sequence). CDR3 nucleotides: TGTGCCAGCAGTCCCACCCTCCGGGACCTTGCTCCTAACTATGGCTACACCTTC. Translated, it gives CASSPTLRDLAPNYGYTF.

This clone showed up just a few times. This CDR3 reads CASSATVTGELFF. The CDR3 nucleotides are TGTGCCAGCAGCGCGACAGTTACCGGGGAGCTGTTTTTT. The rearrangement joins TRBV9 to TRBJ2-2; D is perhaps TRBD1 (5 bases). The germline gives CDR1 SGDLS, CDR2 YYNGEE. The CDR3 totals 13 residues. V lost 3 bases and J 5 bases, leaving 8 bases between the germline ends.

This chain uses TRBV30 with TRBJ2-1, with 9 positions matching TRBD2. Germline CDR1 GTSNPN, CDR2 SVGIG (reference sequence). The junction had 13 bases not matched to a gene; V was cut back by 6 bases and J by 10 bases. This CDR3 is 14 amino acids long. The DNA for the CDR3 is TGTGCCTGCCGCGATGGCGGGAGGGGGGTAGAGCAGTTCTTC. This translates into CACRDGGRGVEQFF.

The J gene is TRBJ2-3, the V gene TRBV27; D is possibly TRBD2 (6 bases). The germline V gene encodes CDR1 MNHEY and CDR2 SMNVEV (reference sequence). V gave up 6 bases and J gave up 6 bases, with 16 bases separating them. The CDR3 is made up of 14 amino acids. CDR3 DNA sequence: TGTGCCAGCAGCCCTCGAGCGGGCCTGGATACGCAGTATTTT. Translation: CASSPRAGLDTQYF.

The V gene is TRBV7-9, the J gene TRBJ2-7; tentative D call: TRBD2 (5 bases). The CDR3 runs 14 residues. V was trimmed by 5 bases and J by 4 bases, leaving 15 bases between them. Germline V gene data show CDR1 as SEHNR and CDR2 as FQNEAQ (reference sequence). In DNA form, the CDR3 reads TGTGCCAGCAGCCAAAGCGGTCTGGGATACGAGCAGTACTTC. It encodes CASSQSGLGYEQYF.

V and J are TRBV9 and TRBJ2-3; the D call may be TRBD1 or TRBD2 (6 bases each). This CDR3 comprises 15 residues. The ends were cut back, 4 bases at V and 0 bases at J, with 12 bases in the middle. Germline CDR1 and CDR2: SGDLS and YYNGEE. CDR3 sequence reads: CASSLGGTSTDTQYF. CDR3 coding DNA: TGTGCCAGCAGCTTGGGCGGGACAAGCACAGATACGCAGTATTTT.

The chain couples TRBV4-2 to TRBJ2-1, with no clear D. V was cut by 0 bases and J by 5 bases, with 8 bases left in between. CDR3 size: 14 residues. Germline lookup yields CDR1 LGHNA and CDR2 YNFKEQ. CDR3 loop: CASSQDQSNNEQFF. In DNA, the CDR3 is TGTGCCAGCAGCCAAGATCAAAGTAACAATGAGCAGTTCTTC.

This clone was counted only a few times. The V and J genes are TRBV7-9 and TRBJ1-1, with TRBD1 matching over 9 bases. The V and J ends lost 5 bases and 8 bases, in that order; junction bases with no gene match: 9. Germline lookup yields CDR1 SEHNR and CDR2 FQNEAQ (reference sequence). This CDR3 comprises 14 residues. The chain's CDR3 is CASSLLTGGREAFF. CDR3 in DNA: TGTGCCAGCAGCCTCCTGACAGGGGGTAGGGAAGCTTTCTTT.

This clone has a handful of counts. V usage is TRBV2 and J usage is TRBJ1-2, with 8 bases that match TRBD1. CDR3 size: 19 residues. CDR1 and CDR2 (germline): SNHLY, FYNNEI. With 4 bases clipped from V and 6 bases from J, the junction kept 22 bases outside the gene matches. CDR3 DNA: TGTGCCAGCAGTGCATCCTTGGGGACAGGACCGCGACCTCAGGATGGCTACACCTTC. Protein sequence: CASSASLGTGPRPQDGYTF.

The V call is TRBV4-1, the J call TRBJ2-5; D perhaps matches TRBD1 (5 bases). The CDR3 length is 14 residues. Germline CDR1 reads MGHRA; CDR2 reads YSYEKL. V was trimmed by 6 bases and J by 9 bases, leaving 20 bases between them. DNA of the CDR3: TGCGCCAGCAGACCCGGACAAGGCGAGGTGGCCCAGTACTTC. Amino acids: CASRPGQGEVAQYF.

V gene TRBV27 combines with J gene TRBJ1-1; D not resolved. The CDR3 extends over 13 amino acids. Germline loops: CDR1 MNHEY, CDR2 SMNVEV (reference sequence). V lost 3 bases and J lost 4, with 9 bases in between. CDR3 in amino acids: CASSLGGITEAFF. The CDR3 DNA reads as TGTGCCAGCAGTTTGGGCGGAATCACTGAAGCTTTCTTT.

The rearrangement links TRBV9 to TRBJ2-7; a weak D match, TRBD1 (6 bases). V lost 2 bases and J 0 bases, leaving 9 bases between the germline ends. Germline loops: CDR1 SGDLS, CDR2 YYNGEE. CDR3 length equals 14 residues. Written as DNA, the CDR3 is TGTGCCAGCAGCGTTGGGGACAACTCCTACGAGCAGTACTTC. It yields the protein CASSVGDNSYEQYF.

Only a few counts were recorded for this clone. The chain combines TRBV7-9 with TRBJ2-3, with TRBD2 identical over 11 bases. The CDR3 runs 15 residues. V was clipped by 5 bases and J by 5 bases; unmatched bases: 6. The germline gives CDR1 SEHNR, CDR2 FQNEAQ (reference sequence). This CDR3 reads CASSPGLAAQDTQYF. CDR3 DNA: TGTGCCAGCAGCCCGGGACTAGCGGCCCAAGATACGCAGTATTTT.

In this sample, this clone turned up many times. The V gene is TRBV5-6, the J gene TRBJ1-2; D ambiguous. Per the germline V gene, CDR1 is SGHDT and CDR2 is YYEEEE. The CDR3 consists of 15 residues. V was trimmed by 1 base and J by 8 bases, leaving 18 bases between them. The CDR3 nucleotides are TGTGCCAGCAGCTTGTCGGCGGTCAGGAGCAGGGGCTACACCTTC. Translation: CASSLSAVRSRGYTF.

V gene TRBV9 combines with J gene TRBJ2-2; D is possibly TRBD2 (5 bases). The CDR3 has 14 residues. V gave up 3 bases and J gave up 4 bases, with 10 bases separating them. Germline CDR1 and CDR2: SGDLS and YYNGEE. CDR3 protein: CASSGAGITGELFF. CDR3 DNA: TGTGCCAGCAGCGGGGCGGGTATCACCGGGGAGCTGTTTTTT.

The CDR3 is CASRDRGTEAFF. The CDR3 DNA reads TGTGCCAGCCGGGACAGGGGCACTGAAGCTTTCTTT. The rearrangement links TRBV19 to TRBJ1-1, with TRBD1 matching over 10 bases. J lost 4 bases, V lost 9 bases, and 2 bases had no gene match. The CDR3 has 12 residues. Germline V gives CDR1 LNHDA, CDR2 SQIVND (reference sequence).